These 21 T cell receptor beta chains came from one sample sequenced in a study of technical replicates of blood from a handful of donors. Assay: immunoSEQ multiplex PCR; the TCRdb copy retains only in-frame clones and omits some. Of approximately 59,000 clones listed, roughly 95% are singletons. Sequencing input: PBMCs. Every receptor here comes from a human donor in good health. Some clones in this sample may be carry-over from other donors' samples.

This clone was recorded only once. The rearrangement joins TRBV7-9 to TRBJ2-7, with 8 positions matching TRBD1. The germline CDR1 and CDR2 sequences are SEHNR and FQNEAQ (reference sequence). This CDR3 is 15 amino acids long. V trimming: 3 bases; J trimming: 7 bases; junction bases outside the gene matches: 11. The CDR3 DNA reads TGTGCCAGCAGCTTTTCCCGGACAGGGAGAAAGGAGCAGTACTTC. As protein: CASSFSRTGRKEQYF.

This chain connects TRBV19 to TRBJ2-1, with TRBD1 matching 10 bases. Germline trimming cut 3 bases from V and 8 bases from J; bases unmatched to any gene: 7. CDR3 size: 15 residues. Germline V gene data show CDR1 as LNHDA and CDR2 as SQIVND (reference sequence). The CDR3 protein is CASSIPGQGSDEQFF. CDR3 DNA: TGTGCCAGTAGTATTCCGGGACAGGGGTCGGATGAGCAGTTCTTC.

The chain carries TRBV4-3 and TRBJ2-1, with TRBD2 identical over 10 bases. CDR3 length: 16 amino acids. CDR1 LGHNA and CDR2 YSLEER come from the germline V gene. The V and J ends lost 2 bases and 6 bases, in that order; junction bases with no gene match: 7. This CDR3 is CASSQRPSGGANEQFF. For the CDR3, the DNA is TGCGCCAGCAGCCAACGTCCGAGCGGGGGGGCCAATGAGCAGTTCTTC.

This clone appeared a single time. CDR3: CASSKYRDSQETQYF. The DNA for the CDR3 is TGTGCCAGCAGCAAGTACCGGGACTCCCAAGAGACCCAGTACTTC. J is TRBJ2-5 and V is TRBV7-2, with TRBD2 as a possible D gene (6 bases). Trimming cost V 5 bases and J 1 base, with 14 bases left between them. The germline CDR1 and CDR2 sequences are SGHTA and FQGNSA. The CDR3 is 15 amino acids.

The table lists this clone with a few counts. The chain is built from TRBV4-3 and TRBJ1-1; D is unresolved. The CDR3 has 19 amino acids. Looked up from germline, CDR1 is LGHNA and CDR2 is YSLEER. With 1 base removed from V and 0 bases from J, the gap between germline ends came to 21 bases. In DNA, the CDR3 is TGCGCCAGCAGCCAAGGAATAGTTTGGAGGGCAGAGATGAACACTGAAGCTTTCTTT. Amino acids: CASSQGIVWRAEMNTEAFF.

This chain joins TRBV5-4 and TRBJ2-5; D possibly corresponds to TRBD1 (6 bases). CDR3 length: 15 residues. Trimming pared 4 bases from V and 4 bases from J, leaving 17 bases between. Germline V lookup: CDR1 SGHNT, CDR2 YYREEE (reference sequence). The CDR3 DNA is TGTGCCAGCAGCCCCGCTGGGGGCCGGATAGAGACCCAGTACTTC. It yields the protein CASSPAGGRIETQYF.

V gene TRBV29-1 combines with J gene TRBJ1-2; no reliable D call. The CDR3 has 13 amino acids. Between the trimmed V and J ends, which lost 4 bases and 7 bases, there was a span of 16 bases. CDR1 is SQVTM and CDR2 is ANQGSEA in the germline V gene. Written as DNA, the CDR3 is TGCAGCGTTGGATCTGATTACGGTGGTGGCTACACCTTC. This sequence encodes CSVGSDYGGGYTF.

This chain joins TRBV19 and TRBJ2-3; the D gene is possibly TRBD2 (6 bases). CDR1 and CDR2 (germline): LNHDA, SQIVND (reference sequence). The CDR3 extends over 16 amino acids. The V gene lost 4 bases and the J gene lost 0 bases, with 14 bases spanning the gap. As DNA, the CDR3 is TGTGCCAGTAGTACCGCCATGGGGACTAGCACAGATACGCAGTATTTT. Translating gives CASSTAMGTSTDTQYF.

This chain links TRBV28 with TRBJ1-6, with 10 bases matching TRBD1. Germline CDR1 reads MDHEN; CDR2 reads SYDVKM. This CDR3 is 15 amino acids long. Losses at the gene ends were 8 bases for V and 10 bases for J; bases not matched to a gene: 11. CDR3 loop: CASAYTQDRGSPLHF. CDR3 nucleotides: TGTGCCAGCGCCTACACCCAGGACAGGGGGTCACCCCTCCACTTT.

The V and J genes are TRBV21-1 and TRBJ1-5; TRBD1 is the table's D call and was not checked against the DNA. TRBV21-1 is a pseudogene locus. This CDR3 spans 18 amino acids. The CDR3 region is CASSNSRQGKSSNQPQHF. CDR3 DNA sequence: TGTGCCAGCAGCAACTCTAGACAGGGCAAATCGAGCAATCAGCCCCAGCATTTT.

This chain connects TRBV29-1 to TRBJ1-1, with D unresolved. The CDR3 consists of 11 residues. V dropped 0 bases and J dropped 7 bases, with 6 bases sitting between them. CDR1 is SQVTM and CDR2 is ANQGSEA in the germline V gene. In DNA, the CDR3 is TGCAGCGTTGAAGATCTCCTTGAAGCTTTCTTT. As protein: CSVEDLLEAFF.

The chain combines TRBV6-5 with TRBJ1-6, with TRBD1 matching over 9 bases. This CDR3 contains 13 residues. Germline loops: CDR1 MNHEY, CDR2 SVGAGI. The ends lost 7 bases at V and 9 bases at J; junction bases unmatched: 4. CDR3 residues: CASKGDRASPLHF. The CDR3 DNA reads as TGTGCCAGCAAGGGGGACAGGGCTTCACCCCTCCACTTT.

The gene calls are TRBV7-2 and TRBJ1-4; D may be TRBD1 (6 bases). V lost 3 bases to trimming and J lost 3 bases, with 11 bases between them. This CDR3 comprises 15 residues. Germline CDR1 SGHTA, CDR2 FQGNSA. The CDR3 loop is CASSLTGSANEKLFF. The DNA of the CDR3 is TGTGCCAGCAGCTTGACAGGATCGGCTAATGAAAAACTGTTTTTT.

The chain combines TRBV2 with TRBJ1-3; no reliable D call. This CDR3 region has 14 residues. Per germline, CDR1 SNHLY and CDR2 FYNNEI. V gave up 6 bases and J gave up 0 bases, with 9 bases separating them. CDR3 in DNA: TGTGCCAGCAGGGCAGATGCCTCTGGAAACACCATATATTTT. It yields the protein CASRADASGNTIYF.

This chain joins TRBV5-1 and TRBJ2-7; the D is unclear. Germline V lookup: CDR1 SGHRS, CDR2 YFSETQ. V lost 5 bases, J lost 3 bases, and 18 bases lay in between. CDR3 size: 15 residues. The CDR3 sequence is CASRFDLPSYYEQYF. In DNA form, the CDR3 reads TGCGCCAGCAGATTCGACTTACCGTCCTACTACGAGCAGTACTTC.

The chain combines TRBV5-1 with TRBJ1-1; 7 bases align to TRBD1. The CDR3 consists of 14 residues. J lost 5 bases, V lost 3 bases, and 7 bases had no gene match. Germline assignment: CDR1 SGHRS and CDR2 YFSETQ. The DNA for the CDR3 is TGCGCCAGCAGCTGGGAACAGGGGAGAACTGAAGCTTTCTTT. Translation: CASSWEQGRTEAFF.

In this sample, this clone turned up a few times. The DNA for the CDR3 is TGTGCCAGCAGCCTACAGGGGATGAGCTATGGCTACACCTTC. It codes for CASSLQGMSYGYTF. The chain carries TRBV5-4 and TRBJ1-2; 7 positions match TRBD1. Germline CDR1 is SGHNT and CDR2 is YYREEE (reference sequence). The CDR3 is made up of 14 amino acids. V was pared by 4 bases and J by 4 bases, with 7 bases of the junction left unmatched. Full variable domain (remainder filled in from reference TRBV5-4 and TRBJ1-2): ETGVTQSPTHLIKTRGQQVTLRCSSQSGHNTVSWYQQALGQGPQFIFQYYREEENGRGNFPPRFSGLQFPNYSSELNVNALELDDSALYLCASSLQGMSYGYTFGSGTRLTVV.

The CDR3 loop is CASSPVPGQGSYGYTF. CDR3 coding DNA: TGTGCCAGCAGCCCAGTCCCGGGACAGGGCAGCTATGGCTACACCTTC. This rearrangement joins TRBV5-4 to TRBJ1-2; 9 bases are shared with TRBD1. Germline V gene lookup returns CDR1 SGHNT and CDR2 YYREEE (reference sequence). V was clipped by 4 bases and J by 4 bases; unmatched bases: 11. The CDR3 totals 16 residues.

The rearrangement uses TRBV4-3 and TRBJ2-7, with 8 bases lining up with TRBD2. The CDR3 runs 15 residues. With 1 base clipped from V and 5 bases from J, the junction kept 7 bases outside the gene matches. Germline values: CDR1 LGHNA, CDR2 YSLEER. This CDR3 reads CASSQVLRGGDEQYF. The CDR3 DNA reads TGCGCCAGCAGCCAAGTACTACGGGGGGGCGACGAGCAGTACTTC.

The rearrangement uses TRBV18 and TRBJ2-7, with 11 bases fitting TRBD2. V lost 3 bases, J lost 6 bases, and 10 bases stayed unmatched. Germline V gene data show CDR1 as KGHSH and CDR2 as LQKENI. The CDR3 spans 16 residues. Here the CDR3 reads CASSPTLAGGLSEQYF. The CDR3 region has the DNA TGTGCCAGCTCACCGACTCTAGCGGGAGGACTCTCCGAGCAGTACTTC.

The rearrangement links TRBV19 to TRBJ1-1, with 7 bases that match TRBD1. CDR1 is LNHDA and CDR2 is SQIVND in the germline V gene (reference sequence). Trimming at V came to 6 bases and at J to 7 bases, leaving 5 bases not matched to a gene. The CDR3 is 12 residues long. As DNA, the CDR3 is TGTGCCAGTAGCGGGGACAGAATTGAAGCTTTCTTT. Encoded protein: CASSGDRIEAFF.